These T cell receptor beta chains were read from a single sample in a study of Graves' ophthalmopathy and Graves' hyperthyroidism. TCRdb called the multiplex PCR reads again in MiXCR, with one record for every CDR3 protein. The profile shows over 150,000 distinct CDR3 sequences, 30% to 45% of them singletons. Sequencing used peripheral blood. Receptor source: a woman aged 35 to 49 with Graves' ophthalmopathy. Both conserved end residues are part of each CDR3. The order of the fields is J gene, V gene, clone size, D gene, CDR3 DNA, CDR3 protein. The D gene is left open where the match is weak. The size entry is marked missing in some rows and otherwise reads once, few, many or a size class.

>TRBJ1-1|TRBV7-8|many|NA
TGTGCCAGCCGGATCTACACAGGAACGAACACTGAAGCTTTCTTT
CASRIYTGTNTEAFF
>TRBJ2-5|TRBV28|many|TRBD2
TGTGCCAGCAGACTAGCGGGGAACCAAGAGGCCCAGTACTTC
CASRLAGNQEAQYF
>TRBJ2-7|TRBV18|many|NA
TGTGCCAGCTCATCAGGGTCCTCCTACGAGCAGTACTTC
CASSSGSSYEQYF
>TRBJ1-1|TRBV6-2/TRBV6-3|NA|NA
TGTGCCAGCAGCCCAGGGGACGCGGTGAACACTGAAGCTTTCTTT
CASSPGDAVNTEAFF
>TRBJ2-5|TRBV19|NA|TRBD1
TGTGCCAGTAGTAGGTCGGGACAGGGACAAGAGACCCAGTACTTC
CASSRSGQGQETQYF
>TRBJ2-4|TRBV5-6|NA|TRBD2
TGTGCCAGCAGCTTAGGGACTAGCGGGAAAAACATTCAGTACTTC
CASSLGTSGKNIQYF
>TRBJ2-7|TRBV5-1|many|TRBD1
TGCGCCAGCAGCTTGGGGGGACAGACCTACGAGCAGTACTTC
CASSLGGQTYEQYF
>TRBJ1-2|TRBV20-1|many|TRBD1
TGCAGTGCTAGAGACCCCGGGACAGCGCTCTATGGCTACACCTTC
CSARDPGTALYGYTF
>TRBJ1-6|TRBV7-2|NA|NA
TGTGCCAGCAGCCCCCTAGGGGGAGGGAATTCACCCCTCCACTTT
CASSPLGGGNSPLHF
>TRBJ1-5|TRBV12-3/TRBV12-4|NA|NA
TGTGCCAGCGTGCCGGGAAATAGCAATCAGCCCCAGCATTTT
CASVPGNSNQPQHF
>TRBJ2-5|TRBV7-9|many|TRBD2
TGTGCCAGCAGCTTAGGGCGGCTAGCGGGGGTGGAGACCCAGTACTTC
CASSLGRLAGVETQYF
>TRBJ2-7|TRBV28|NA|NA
TGTGCCAGCACCGATAATGGACCGACCACCGGGTACTTC
CASTDNGPTTGYF
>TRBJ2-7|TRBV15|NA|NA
TGTGCCACCAGCAGAGTTACAGGGTCCGAGCAGTACTTC
CATSRVTGSEQYF
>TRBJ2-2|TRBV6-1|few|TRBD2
TGTGCCAGCACCATTCTGCGGGAGACCGGGGAGCTGTTTTTT
CASTILRETGELFF
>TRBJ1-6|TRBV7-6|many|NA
TGTGCCAGCAGCTCGCAAGACAGTTTTAATTCACCCCTCCACTTT
CASSSQDSFNSPLHF
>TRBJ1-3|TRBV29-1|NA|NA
TGCAGCGTTGAAAGGGGAAACACCATATATTTT
CSVERGNTIYF
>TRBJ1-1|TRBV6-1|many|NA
TGTGCCAGCAGTGAAGGTTTCCCGAGACAGGTGTTTACTTTAACTGAAGCTTTCTTT
CASSEGFPRQVFTLTEAFF
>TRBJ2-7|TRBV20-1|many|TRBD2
TGCAGTGCTAGAGATGGCGGGAGTAACCTTTTGGAGCAGTACTTC
CSARDGGSNLLEQYF
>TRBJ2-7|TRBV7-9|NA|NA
TGTGCCAGCAGCCTCCGGGACACTTACTACGAGCAGTACTTC
CASSLRDTYYEQYF
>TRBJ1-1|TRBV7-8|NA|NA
TGTGCCAGCAGCATGGACACTAACACTGAAGCTTTCTTT
CASSMDTNTEAFF
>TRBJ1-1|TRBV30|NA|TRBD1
TGTGCCTGGAACCTGGGACAGGGGGACACTGAAGCTTTCTTT
CAWNLGQGDTEAFF
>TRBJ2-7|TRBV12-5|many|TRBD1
TGTGCTAGTGGTTTGGCGGGACAGGGCGAGCAGTACTTC
CASGLAGQGEQYF
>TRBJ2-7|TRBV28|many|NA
TGTGCCAGCAGTCCCTCGACTAGTTCTTACGAGCAGTACTTC
CASSPSTSSYEQYF
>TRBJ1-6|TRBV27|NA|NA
TGTGCCAGCAGTTGGGAGAGTACCTATAATTCACCCCTCCACTTT
CASSWESTYNSPLHF
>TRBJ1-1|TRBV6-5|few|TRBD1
TGTGCCAGCAGTTTATCTGACAGGGACACTGAAGCTTTCTTT
CASSLSDRDTEAFF
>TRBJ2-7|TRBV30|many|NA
TGTGCCTGGAGTTCCACAATAGGACTAAGCTCCTACGAGCAGTACTTC
CAWSSTIGLSSYEQYF
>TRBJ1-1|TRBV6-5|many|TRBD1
TGTGCCGGGGGGACAGGGAAAAAGAACACTGAAGCTTTCTTT
CAGGTGKKNTEAFF
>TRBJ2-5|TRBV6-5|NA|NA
TGTGCCAGCAGTTACTCGAATGCTCAAGAGACCCAGTACTTC
CASSYSNAQETQYF
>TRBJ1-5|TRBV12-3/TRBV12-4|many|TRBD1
TGTGCCAGCAGTGAACACAGGGGAAACAATCAGCCCCAGCATTTT
CASSEHRGNNQPQHF
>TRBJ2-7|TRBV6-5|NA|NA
TGTGCCAGCAGTTTTTCCGACGACTACGAGCAGTACTTC
CASSFSDDYEQYF
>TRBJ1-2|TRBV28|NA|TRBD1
TGTGCCAGCAGTGTACAGGGGGCGGCTGGCTACACCTTC
CASSVQGAAGYTF
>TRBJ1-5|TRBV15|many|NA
TGTGCCACCAGCAGAGATCACGGTTCCCTAGGGCCCCAGCATTTT
CATSRDHGSLGPQHF
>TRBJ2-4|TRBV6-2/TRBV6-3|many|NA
TGTGCCAGCACCCAATCTCTCATGGGGGGGCTTCAGTACTTC
CASTQSLMGGLQYF
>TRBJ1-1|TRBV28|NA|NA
TGTGCCAGCAGAATTCCAACAACTGAAGCTTTCTTT
CASRIPTTEAFF
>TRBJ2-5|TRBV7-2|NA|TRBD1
TGTGCCAGCAGCAACCCCGGGACAGGGGAAGAGACCCAGTACTTC
CASSNPGTGEETQYF
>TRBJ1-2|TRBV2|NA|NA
TGTGCCACCAAGGAAGGGCCTCCTTGGGGCGCGGAATATGGCTACACCTTC
CATKEGPPWGAEYGYTF
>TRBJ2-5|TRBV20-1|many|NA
TGCAGTGCTAGCGGGGAGACCCAGTACTTC
CSASGETQYF
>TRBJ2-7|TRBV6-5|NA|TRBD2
TGTGCCAGCAGATACACCGGGACTAGCGGGTCCTACGAGCAGTACTTC
CASRYTGTSGSYEQYF
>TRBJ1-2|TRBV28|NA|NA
TGTGCCAGCAGTTTATCGGGGGCGCGGACCTATGGCTACACCTTC
CASSLSGARTYGYTF
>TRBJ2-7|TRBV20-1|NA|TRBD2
TGCAGTGCCCAAGAAACGACTAGCGGGAGTTACGAGCAGTACTTC
CSAQETTSGSYEQYF
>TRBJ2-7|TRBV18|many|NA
TGTGCCAGCTCACCTTCGGTGGGCCACGAGCAGTACTTC
CASSPSVGHEQYF
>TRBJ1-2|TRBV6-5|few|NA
TGTGCCAGCAGTTACAGTCGCCCGGACCTCATAAACTATGGCTACACCTTC
CASSYSRPDLINYGYTF